This is a list of T cell receptor beta chains from one sample in a study of monozygotic twins with inflammatory bowel disease. TCRdb reprocessed the 5' RACE reads; each CDR3 protein has one entry and no DNA is given. This table holds more than 75,000 distinct CDR3 sequences. The specimen sequenced was blood. Receptors were obtained from a human donor with ulcerative colitis or Crohn's disease, or a healthy co-twin of an affected twin (not recorded which). The CDR3 runs from the conserved cysteine through the conserved F or W. Fields, in order: V gene, J gene, CDR3 protein.

V gene: TRBV21-1
J gene: TRBJ1-1
CDR3 protein: CASSRNPGQYTEAFF

V gene: TRBV12-3/TRBV12-4
J gene: TRBJ2-3
CDR3 protein: CASSLRGGSADTQYF

V gene: TRBV21-1
J gene: TRBJ2-6
CDR3 protein: CASSGPDTSGANVLTF

V gene: TRBV5-1
J gene: TRBJ2-7
CDR3 protein: CASRMTEGYEQYF

V gene: TRBV9
J gene: TRBJ2-5
CDR3 protein: CASNRDSQETQYF

V gene: TRBV2
J gene: TRBJ1-1
CDR3 protein: CASKSKRGTEAFF

V gene: TRBV12-3/TRBV12-4
J gene: TRBJ1-2
CDR3 protein: CASTQGSGYTF

V gene: TRBV5-1
J gene: TRBJ2-1
CDR3 protein: CASSGRLGQSSYNEQFF

V gene: TRBV20-1
J gene: TRBJ1-2
CDR3 protein: CSAPLSDRSGYTF

V gene: TRBV7-8
J gene: TRBJ2-3
CDR3 protein: CASSLTGRADTQYF

V gene: TRBV5-6
J gene: TRBJ2-2
CDR3 protein: CASSFSRGGIAGELFF

V gene: TRBV12-3/TRBV12-4
J gene: TRBJ1-5
CDR3 protein: CASSYPSQPQHF

V gene: TRBV5-4
J gene: TRBJ1-4
CDR3 protein: CASSFKGPGEKLFF

V gene: TRBV19
J gene: TRBJ1-1
CDR3 protein: CASVRGGQYTEAFF

V gene: TRBV4-2
J gene: TRBJ2-5
CDR3 protein: CASSQGEGATQETQYF

V gene: TRBV5-1
J gene: TRBJ2-2
CDR3 protein: CASSFLGIEELFF

V gene: TRBV6-5
J gene: TRBJ2-7
CDR3 protein: CASEGNNYEQYF

V gene: TRBV18
J gene: TRBJ1-1
CDR3 protein: CASSPSGQGMNTEAFF

V gene: TRBV5-4
J gene: TRBJ2-2
CDR3 protein: CASSLTRGGGTGELFF

V gene: TRBV20-1
J gene: TRBJ2-1
CDR3 protein: CSAERGGRSYNEQFF

V gene: TRBV7-8
J gene: TRBJ2-2
CDR3 protein: CASSLALGNTGELFF

V gene: TRBV7-6
J gene: TRBJ2-5
CDR3 protein: CASSLRQAPWETQYF

V gene: TRBV6-5
J gene: TRBJ2-1
CDR3 protein: CASSYPGQGDNEQFF

V gene: TRBV20-1
J gene: TRBJ1-1
CDR3 protein: CSAGGRRTEAFF

V gene: TRBV20-1
J gene: TRBJ2-1
CDR3 protein: CSSGTGDYNEQFF

V gene: TRBV7-9
J gene: TRBJ2-3
CDR3 protein: CASSLGGQLSDTQYF

V gene: TRBV13
J gene: TRBJ1-5
CDR3 protein: CASSRGQDQPQHF

V gene: TRBV15
J gene: TRBJ2-1
CDR3 protein: CATRPSGGLSYNEQFF

V gene: TRBV7-9
J gene: TRBJ1-1
CDR3 protein: CASSREQRNTEAFF

V gene: TRBV7-2
J gene: TRBJ1-2
CDR3 protein: CASSEGGGFSYGYTF

V gene: TRBV4-1
J gene: TRBJ1-1
CDR3 protein: CASSPGTEDTEAFF

V gene: TRBV5-6
J gene: TRBJ1-2
CDR3 protein: CASSLYDRSSYYGYTF

V gene: TRBV5-6
J gene: TRBJ1-4
CDR3 protein: CASRETPADEKLFF

V gene: TRBV6-5
J gene: TRBJ2-1
CDR3 protein: CASSIDRTNEQFF

V gene: TRBV5-1
J gene: TRBJ1-4
CDR3 protein: CASSLGNGLPTNEKLFF

V gene: TRBV20-1
J gene: TRBJ2-1
CDR3 protein: CSAPRTFNMNEQFF

V gene: TRBV5-1
J gene: TRBJ1-1
CDR3 protein: CASSPPDRAPMNTEAFF

V gene: TRBV6-5
J gene: TRBJ2-3
CDR3 protein: CASSLTRGGVRLTDTQYF

V gene: TRBV12-3/TRBV12-4
J gene: TRBJ1-1
CDR3 protein: CASTMRQGSTEAFF

V gene: TRBV6-5
J gene: TRBJ1-5
CDR3 protein: CASSYGTGYSNQPQHF

V gene: TRBV19
J gene: TRBJ1-2
CDR3 protein: CATRTGPPPRGYGYTF

V gene: TRBV6-1
J gene: TRBJ2-1
CDR3 protein: CASTGGPSYNEQFF

V gene: TRBV7-6
J gene: TRBJ2-2
CDR3 protein: CASTPGADAGELFF

V gene: TRBV5-1
J gene: TRBJ2-3
CDR3 protein: CASSWGTNVDTQYF

V gene: TRBV20-1
J gene: TRBJ1-1
CDR3 protein: CGADRNEAEAFF

V gene: TRBV5-6
J gene: TRBJ2-1
CDR3 protein: CASSSFGGGVF

V gene: TRBV2
J gene: TRBJ2-1
CDR3 protein: CASMRSYNEQFF

V gene: TRBV11-2
J gene: TRBJ2-2
CDR3 protein: CASSLFPGTKTGMAGELFF

V gene: TRBV7-3
J gene: TRBJ1-1
CDR3 protein: CASSLDAGIDTEAFF

V gene: TRBV11-3
J gene: TRBJ2-3
CDR3 protein: CASSLGSTDTQYF

V gene: TRBV12-3/TRBV12-4
J gene: TRBJ1-1
CDR3 protein: CASSLNGGDTEAFF

V gene: TRBV24-1
J gene: TRBJ2-7
CDR3 protein: CATSSEGTYEQYF

V gene: TRBV12-3/TRBV12-4
J gene: TRBJ1-1
CDR3 protein: CASSLVRGLVEAFF

V gene: TRBV6-4
J gene: TRBJ2-1
CDR3 protein: CASSDSPGPGEQFF

V gene: TRBV27
J gene: TRBJ1-1
CDR3 protein: CASSFLASGKHTEAFF

V gene: TRBV7-3
J gene: TRBJ1-1
CDR3 protein: CASRLGGPNTEAFF

V gene: TRBV2
J gene: TRBJ2-7
CDR3 protein: CASSDIRDGDFWYF

V gene: TRBV7-3
J gene: TRBJ2-3
CDR3 protein: CASSPTGGRSTDTQYF

V gene: TRBV7-2
J gene: TRBJ2-5
CDR3 protein: CASSFNLETQYF

V gene: TRBV20-1
J gene: TRBJ1-5
CDR3 protein: CSAIPRGGINQPQHF